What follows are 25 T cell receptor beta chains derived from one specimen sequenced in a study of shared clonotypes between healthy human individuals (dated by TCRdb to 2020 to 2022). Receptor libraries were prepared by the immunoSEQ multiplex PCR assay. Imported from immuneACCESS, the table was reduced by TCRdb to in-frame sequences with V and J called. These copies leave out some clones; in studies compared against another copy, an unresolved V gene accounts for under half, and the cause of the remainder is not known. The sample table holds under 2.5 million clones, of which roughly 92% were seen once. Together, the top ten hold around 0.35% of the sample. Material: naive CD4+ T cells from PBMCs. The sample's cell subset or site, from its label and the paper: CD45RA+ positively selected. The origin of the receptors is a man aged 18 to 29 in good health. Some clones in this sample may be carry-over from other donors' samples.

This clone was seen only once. The chain's CDR3 is CASSSRTSGRADNEQFF. The CDR3 DNA is TGTGCCAGCAGTTCCAGGACTAGCGGGAGGGCCGACAATGAGCAGTTCTTC. The J gene is TRBJ2-1, the V gene TRBV6-9; 15 bases line up with TRBD2. Germline-derived CDR1 and CDR2 are MNHGY and SVAAGI. This CDR3 comprises 17 residues. V dropped 4 bases and J dropped 5; count of bases not matched to a gene: 6.

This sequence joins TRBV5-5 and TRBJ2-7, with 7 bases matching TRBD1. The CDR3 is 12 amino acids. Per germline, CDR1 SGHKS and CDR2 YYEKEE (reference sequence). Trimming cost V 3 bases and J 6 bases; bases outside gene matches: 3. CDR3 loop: CASSSTGVEQYF. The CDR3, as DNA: TGTGCCAGCAGCTCCACAGGGGTCGAGCAGTACTTC. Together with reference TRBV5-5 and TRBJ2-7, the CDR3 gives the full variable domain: DAGVTQSPTHLIKTRGQQVTLRCSPISGHKSVSWYQQVLGQGPQFIFQYYEKEERGRGNFPDRFSARQFPNYSSELNVNALLLGDSALYLCASSSTGVEQYFGPGTRLTVT.

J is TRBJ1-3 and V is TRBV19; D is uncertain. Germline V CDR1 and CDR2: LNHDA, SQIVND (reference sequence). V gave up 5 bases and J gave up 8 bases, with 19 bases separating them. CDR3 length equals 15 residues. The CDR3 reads CASSDPGSLRYTIYF. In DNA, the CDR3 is TGTGCCAGTAGTGATCCGGGATCACTACGATACACCATATATTTT.

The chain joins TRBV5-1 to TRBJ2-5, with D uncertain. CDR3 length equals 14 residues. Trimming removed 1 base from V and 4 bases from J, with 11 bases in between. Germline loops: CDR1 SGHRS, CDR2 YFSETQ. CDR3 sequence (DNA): TGCGCCAGCAGCTTGAGCGACCCAGGAGAGACCCAGTACTTC. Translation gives CASSLSDPGETQYF.

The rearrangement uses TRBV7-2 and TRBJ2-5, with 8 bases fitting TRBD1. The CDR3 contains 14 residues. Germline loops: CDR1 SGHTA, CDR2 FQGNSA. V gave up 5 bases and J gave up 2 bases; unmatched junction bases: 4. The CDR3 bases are TGTGCCAGCAGCGGCAGGGGGCGGCAAGAGACCCAGTACTTC. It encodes CASSGRGRQETQYF.

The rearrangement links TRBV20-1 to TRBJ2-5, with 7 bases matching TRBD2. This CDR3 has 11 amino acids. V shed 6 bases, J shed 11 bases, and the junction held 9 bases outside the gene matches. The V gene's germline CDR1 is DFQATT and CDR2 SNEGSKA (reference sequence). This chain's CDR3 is CSALSRLAQYF. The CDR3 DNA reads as TGCAGTGCCCTCTCCCGACTAGCACAGTACTTC.

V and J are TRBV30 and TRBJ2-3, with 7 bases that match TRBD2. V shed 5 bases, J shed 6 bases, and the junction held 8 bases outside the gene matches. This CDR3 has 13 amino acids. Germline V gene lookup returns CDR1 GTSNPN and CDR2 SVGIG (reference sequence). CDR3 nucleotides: TGTGCCTGGTCCGCGGGAGTCGGCGATACGCAGTATTTT. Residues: CAWSAGVGDTQYF.

DNA for the CDR3: TGTGCCAGCAGTTACACGGGACAGGGGGAGACCCAGTACTTC. Translation: CASSYTGQGETQYF. The rearrangement uses TRBV6-6 and TRBJ2-5, with 10 bases aligning to TRBD1. The trim removed 2 bases at V and 5 bases at J, leaving 2 bases unmatched. Germline V gene data show CDR1 as MNHNY and CDR2 as SVGAGI (reference sequence). This CDR3 region has 14 residues.

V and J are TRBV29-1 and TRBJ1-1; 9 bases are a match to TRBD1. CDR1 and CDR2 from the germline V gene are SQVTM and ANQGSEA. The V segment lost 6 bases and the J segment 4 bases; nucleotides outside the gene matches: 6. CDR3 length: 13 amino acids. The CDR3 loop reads CSVYMTGGTEAFF. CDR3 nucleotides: TGCAGCGTGTACATGACAGGGGGCACTGAAGCTTTCTTT.

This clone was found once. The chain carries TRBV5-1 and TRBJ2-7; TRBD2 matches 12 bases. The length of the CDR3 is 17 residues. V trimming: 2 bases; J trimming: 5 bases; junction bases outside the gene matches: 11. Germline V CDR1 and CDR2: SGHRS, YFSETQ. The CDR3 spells CASSFLTSGSQVDEQYF. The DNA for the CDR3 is TGCGCCAGCAGCTTCCTGACTAGCGGGAGTCAGGTCGACGAGCAGTACTTC.

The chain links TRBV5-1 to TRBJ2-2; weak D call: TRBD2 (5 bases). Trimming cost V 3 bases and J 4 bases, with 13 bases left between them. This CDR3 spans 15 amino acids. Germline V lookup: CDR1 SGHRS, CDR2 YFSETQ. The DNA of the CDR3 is TGCGCCAGCAGCTCTACTAGGGAGTCCACCGGGGAGCTGTTTTTT. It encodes CASSSTRESTGELFF.

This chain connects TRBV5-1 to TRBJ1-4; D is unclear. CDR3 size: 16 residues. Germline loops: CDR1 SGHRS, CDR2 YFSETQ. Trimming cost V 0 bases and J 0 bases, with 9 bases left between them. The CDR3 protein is CASSLGTLATNEKLFF. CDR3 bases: TGCGCCAGCAGCTTGGGGACCTTGGCAACTAATGAAAAACTGTTTTTT.

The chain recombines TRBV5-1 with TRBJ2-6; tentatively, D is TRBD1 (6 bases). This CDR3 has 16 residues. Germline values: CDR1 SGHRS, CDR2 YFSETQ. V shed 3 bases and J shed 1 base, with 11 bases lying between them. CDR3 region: CASSSRRGSGANVLTF. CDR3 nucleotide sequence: TGCGCCAGCAGCTCACGCAGGGGTTCTGGGGCCAACGTCCTGACTTTC. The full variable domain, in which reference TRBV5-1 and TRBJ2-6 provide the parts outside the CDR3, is KAGVTQTPRYLIKTRGQQVTLSCSPISGHRSVSWYQQTPGQGLQFLFEYFSETQRNKGNFPGRFSGRQFSNSRSEMNVSTLELGDSALYLCASSSRRGSGANVLTFGAGSRLTVL.

CDR3 residues: CASAAPQTGGAPEAFF. As DNA, the CDR3 is TGCGCCAGCGCTGCCCCCCAGACAGGGGGAGCCCCTGAAGCTTTCTTT. The chain recombines TRBV5-1 with TRBJ1-1; TRBD1 matches at 9 bases. The junction had 16 bases not matched to a gene; V was cut back by 7 bases and J by 6 bases. The CDR3 runs to 16 residues. Per the germline V gene, CDR1 is SGHRS and CDR2 is YFSETQ.

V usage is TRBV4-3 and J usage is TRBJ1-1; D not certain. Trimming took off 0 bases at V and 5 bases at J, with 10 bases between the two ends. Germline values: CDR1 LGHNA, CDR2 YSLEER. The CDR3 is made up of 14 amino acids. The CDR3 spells CASSQEKGWTEAFF. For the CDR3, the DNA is TGCGCCAGCAGCCAAGAAAAGGGCTGGACTGAAGCTTTCTTT.

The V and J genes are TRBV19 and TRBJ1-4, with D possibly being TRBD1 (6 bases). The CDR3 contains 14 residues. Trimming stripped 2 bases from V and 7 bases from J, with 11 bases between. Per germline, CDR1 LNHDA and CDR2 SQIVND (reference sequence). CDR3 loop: CASSITRGFEKLFF. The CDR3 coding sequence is TGTGCCAGTAGTATAACCAGGGGATTTGAAAAACTGTTTTTT.

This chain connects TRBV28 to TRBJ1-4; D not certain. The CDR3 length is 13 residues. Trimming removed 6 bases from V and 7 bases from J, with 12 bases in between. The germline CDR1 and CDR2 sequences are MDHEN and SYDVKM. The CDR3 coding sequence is TGTGCCAGCAGCCCGACGTACGGTGAAAAACTGTTTTTT. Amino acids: CASSPTYGEKLFF.

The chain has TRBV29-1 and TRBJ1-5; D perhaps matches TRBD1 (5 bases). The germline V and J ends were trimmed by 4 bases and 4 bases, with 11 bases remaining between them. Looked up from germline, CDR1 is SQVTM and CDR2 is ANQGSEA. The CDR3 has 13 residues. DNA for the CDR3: TGCAGCGTTGCAGGGTCAGGGAATCAGCCCCAGCATTTT. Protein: CSVAGSGNQPQHF.

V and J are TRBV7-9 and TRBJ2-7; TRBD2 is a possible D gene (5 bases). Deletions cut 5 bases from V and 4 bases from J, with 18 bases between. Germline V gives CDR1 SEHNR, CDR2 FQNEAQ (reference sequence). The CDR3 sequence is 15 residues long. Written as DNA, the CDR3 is TGTGCCAGCAGCCGGAGCGGCTCCCGGGATTACGAGCAGTACTTC. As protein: CASSRSGSRDYEQYF.

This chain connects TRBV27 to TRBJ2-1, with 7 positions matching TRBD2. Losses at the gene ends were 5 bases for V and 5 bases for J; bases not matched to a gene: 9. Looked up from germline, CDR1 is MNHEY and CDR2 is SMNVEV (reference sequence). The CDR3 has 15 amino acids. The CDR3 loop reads CASSLSGTIDNEQFF. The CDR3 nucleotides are TGTGCCAGCAGTCTCTCCGGGACTATCGACAATGAGCAGTTCTTC.

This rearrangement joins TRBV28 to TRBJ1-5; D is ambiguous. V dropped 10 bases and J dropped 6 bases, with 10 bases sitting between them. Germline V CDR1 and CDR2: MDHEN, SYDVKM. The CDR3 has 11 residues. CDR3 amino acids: CATTSGQPQHF. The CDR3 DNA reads TGTGCCACAACTTCGGGTCAGCCCCAGCATTTT.

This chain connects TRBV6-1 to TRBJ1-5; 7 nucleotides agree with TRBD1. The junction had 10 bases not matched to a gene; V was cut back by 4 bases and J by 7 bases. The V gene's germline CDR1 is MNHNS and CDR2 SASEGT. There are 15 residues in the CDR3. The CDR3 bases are TGTGCCAGCAGTGCAAATAAACAGGGGATACAGCCCCAGCATTTT. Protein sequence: CASSANKQGIQPQHF.

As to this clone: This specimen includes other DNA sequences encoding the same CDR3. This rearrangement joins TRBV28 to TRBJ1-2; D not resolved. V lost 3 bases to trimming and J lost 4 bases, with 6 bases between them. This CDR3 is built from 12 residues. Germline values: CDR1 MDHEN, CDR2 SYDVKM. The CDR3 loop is CASSFLAYGYTF. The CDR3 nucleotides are TGTGCCAGCAGTTTCCTGGCCTATGGCTACACCTTC.

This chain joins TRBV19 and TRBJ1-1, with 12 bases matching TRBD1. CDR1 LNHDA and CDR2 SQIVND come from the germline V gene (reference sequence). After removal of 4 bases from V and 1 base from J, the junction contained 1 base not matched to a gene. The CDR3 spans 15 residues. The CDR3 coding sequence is TGTGCCAGTAGTAGGGACAGGGGGCCGAACACTGAAGCTTTCTTT. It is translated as CASSRDRGPNTEAFF.

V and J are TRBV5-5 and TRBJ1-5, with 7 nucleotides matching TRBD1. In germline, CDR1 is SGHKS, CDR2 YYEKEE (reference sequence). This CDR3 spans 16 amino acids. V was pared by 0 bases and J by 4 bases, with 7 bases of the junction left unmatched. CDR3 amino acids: CASSLEGAGDNQPQHF. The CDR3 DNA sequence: TGTGCCAGCAGCTTGGAGGGGGCAGGGGATAATCAGCCCCAGCATTTT.